Below, 28 T cell receptor beta chains from the same sample are listed, as sequenced in a study of cytomegalovirus exposure and HLA in healthy donors. 60 Vbeta and 13 Jbeta primers were used in PCR. Assay used: immunoSEQ multiplex PCR; TCRdb lists only in-frame clones, some missing. The sample has some 85,000 clones, less than 85% seen once. Sequenced: PBMCs. The receptors here all came from a woman aged 45-59 years in good health and CMV-seronegative.

The chain recombines TRBV4-1 with TRBJ1-1; 8 bases are a match to TRBD1. Germline CDR1 reads MGHRA; CDR2 reads YSYEKL. V shed 4 bases, J shed 0 bases, and the junction held 4 bases outside the gene matches. The CDR3 totals 15 residues. CDR3 coding DNA: TGCGCCAGCAGCCCACCGACAGGGGTGAACACTGAAGCTTTCTTT. Protein product: CASSPPTGVNTEAFF.

The J gene is TRBJ2-3, the V gene TRBV28; 7 bases fit TRBD1. V was pared by 1 base and J by 6 bases, with 10 bases of the junction left unmatched. The CDR3 loop spans 16 amino acids. Looked up from germline, CDR1 is MDHEN and CDR2 is SYDVKM. CDR3 protein: CASSLYAKGASDTQYF. CDR3 nucleotide sequence: TGTGCCAGCAGTTTATATGCGAAGGGGGCATCGGATACGCAGTATTTT.

The V and J genes are TRBV10-3 and TRBJ2-3, with 7 bases identical to TRBD2. J gave up 6 bases and V 2 bases, and 5 bases lay outside the gene matches. The CDR3 sequence is 14 residues long. Germline lookup yields CDR1 ENHRY and CDR2 SYGVKD. CDR3 amino acids: CAISEAGEGDTQYF. CDR3 nucleotide sequence: TGTGCCATCAGTGAGGCGGGAGAAGGGGATACGCAGTATTTT.

This rearrangement joins TRBV15 to TRBJ1-5, with TRBD1 matching over 8 bases. Germline V gene lookup returns CDR1 LNHNV and CDR2 YYDKDF (reference sequence). CDR3 length: 19 amino acids. V was clipped by 5 bases and J by 0 bases; unmatched bases: 15. Written as DNA, the CDR3 is TGTGCCACCAGCGCAGAACCGGGACAGGCTACCAATAGCAATCAGCCCCAGCATTTT. Its translation: CATSAEPGQATNSNQPQHF.

V is TRBV19 and J is TRBJ1-2; perhaps TRBD1 as D (6 bases). Trimming cost V 5 bases and J 5 bases, with 15 bases left between them. The CDR3 sequence is 14 residues long. The germline gives CDR1 LNHDA, CDR2 SQIVND (reference sequence). CDR3 amino acids: CASSLAGTTYGYTF. As DNA, the CDR3 is TGTGCCAGTAGTCTCGCCGGGACAACTTATGGCTACACCTTC.

This clone was seen once. The CDR3, as DNA: TGTGCCAGCAGCTTCATAGGGGCGGGAGGAGCCAAAAACATTCAGTACTTC. As protein: CASSFIGAGGAKNIQYF. The J gene is TRBJ2-4, the V gene TRBV7-9; 8 bases match TRBD2. Unmatched junction bases numbered 7, after V lost 3 bases and J lost 0 bases. Germline CDR1 is SEHNR and CDR2 is FQNEAQ (reference sequence). This CDR3 spans 17 amino acids.

In this sample, this clone turned up once. The CDR3 loop reads CSVEVLRGQEETQYF. DNA for the CDR3: TGCAGCGTTGAAGTTCTGCGAGGACAGGAAGAGACCCAGTACTTC. The chain combines TRBV29-1 with TRBJ2-5, with 7 bases that match TRBD1. V dropped 1 base and J dropped 3; count of bases not matched to a gene: 8. CDR1 SQVTM and CDR2 ANQGSEA come from the germline V gene. The CDR3 has 15 residues.

In its sample, this clone was seen a few times. V gene TRBV4-1 combines with J gene TRBJ2-3, with TRBD1 matching 8 bases. The V and J ends lost 0 bases and 1 base, in that order; junction bases with no gene match: 3. This CDR3 spans 16 amino acids. CDR1 and CDR2 (germline): MGHRA, YSYEKL. CDR3 coding DNA: TGCGCCAGCAGCCAAGATTCGACAGGGGGCACAGATACGCAGTATTTT. Translation gives CASSQDSTGGTDTQYF.

This clone has just a few counts. The gene calls are TRBV5-1 and TRBJ1-3, with D hard to call. This CDR3 contains 16 residues. Germline V lookup: CDR1 SGHRS, CDR2 YFSETQ. The germline V and J ends were trimmed by 0 bases and 2 bases, with 12 bases remaining between them. In DNA, the CDR3 is TGCGCCAGCAGCTTGGTTCCCCGCGACACTGGAAACACCATATATTTT. Protein product: CASSLVPRDTGNTIYF.

In its sample, this clone was seen once. The chain couples TRBV5-1 to TRBJ1-1; the D is unclear. Trimming left V 4 bases short and J 2 bases short, with 9 bases between. The CDR3 length is 13 residues. Germline V lookup: CDR1 SGHRS, CDR2 YFSETQ. DNA of the CDR3: TGCGCCAGCAGCGAAACTGAAAACACTGAAGCTTTCTTT. It codes for CASSETENTEAFF.

The chain has TRBV9 and TRBJ1-4; perhaps TRBD1 as D (5 bases). The CDR3 is 15 residues long. V was clipped by 4 bases and J by 4 bases, with 14 bases between them. Looked up from germline, CDR1 is SGDLS and CDR2 is YYNGEE. CDR3 residues: CASSLRGGFNEKLFF. The CDR3, as DNA: TGTGCCAGCAGCTTAAGGGGCGGATTTAATGAAAAACTGTTTTTT.

The chain carries TRBV11-1 and TRBJ2-5; 7 bases are shared with TRBD2. The junction had 6 bases not matched to a gene; V was cut back by 1 base and J by 4 bases. Germline V CDR1 and CDR2: SGHAT, FQDESV (reference sequence). The CDR3 consists of 15 residues. CDR3 coding DNA: TGTGCCAGCAGCTTAGGGCGGAGCGGGATAGAGACCCAGTACTTC. Translating it yields CASSLGRSGIETQYF.

This clone showed up just once. The chain combines TRBV6-5 with TRBJ2-1; 10 bases fit TRBD1. Losses at the gene ends were 5 bases for V and 8 bases for J; bases not matched to a gene: 9. The CDR3 length is 15 residues. From germline, CDR1 is MNHEY and CDR2 SVGAGI. In DNA form, the CDR3 reads TGTGCCAGCAGTCGTGGGACAGGGGATAACCATGAGCAGTTCTTC. Translating it yields CASSRGTGDNHEQFF.

This clone is a singleton in its sample. The chain uses TRBV5-8 and TRBJ2-3; D is possibly TRBD2 (6 bases). CDR1 and CDR2 from the germline V gene are SGHTS and YDEGEE. This CDR3 has 14 amino acids. With 2 bases removed from V and 2 bases from J, the gap between germline ends came to 9 bases. In DNA, the CDR3 is TGTGCCAGCAGCTTCGGGGGTGCCACAGATACGCAGTATTTT. Protein product: CASSFGGATDTQYF.

The gene calls are TRBV5-4 and TRBJ2-5, with D maybe TRBD2 (7 bases). CDR3 length: 16 residues. V was trimmed by 1 base and J by 4 bases, leaving 17 bases between them. Germline V gene data show CDR1 as SGHNT and CDR2 as YYREEE (reference sequence). The CDR3 coding sequence is TGTGCCAGCAGCTTGCCGGGGGCGGGAGAAGGAGAGACCCAGTACTTC. Encoded protein: CASSLPGAGEGETQYF.

This chain uses TRBV4-2 with TRBJ2-1, with TRBD2 identical over 10 bases. Germline trimming cut 2 bases from V and 5 bases from J; bases unmatched to any gene: 12. Germline CDR1 and CDR2: LGHNA and YNFKEQ. The CDR3 sequence is 18 residues long. DNA for the CDR3: TGTGCCAGCAGCCAACTAGCCGACCCGGGACTAGCGCACAATGAGCAGTTCTTC. Protein product: CASSQLADPGLAHNEQFF.

This chain uses TRBV29-1 with TRBJ2-1; TRBD1 matches 10 bases. Germline V lookup: CDR1 SQVTM, CDR2 ANQGSEA. The CDR3 runs 15 residues. Trimming at V came to 1 base and at J to 8 bases, leaving 8 bases not matched to a gene. CDR3 sequence (DNA): TGCAGCGTTGAAGGCGGGACAGGGGACGTTGATGAGCAGTTCTTC. It specifies CSVEGGTGDVDEQFF.

The chain carries TRBV11-1 and TRBJ1-2; 7 nucleotides match TRBD1. Trimming took 6 bases from V and 0 from J; bases not matched to a gene: 4. Germline V lookup: CDR1 SGHAT, CDR2 FQDESV (reference sequence). The CDR3 has 14 amino acids. For the CDR3, the DNA is TGTGCCAGCAGTACAGGGGTTGCTAACTATGGCTACACCTTC. Encoded protein: CASSTGVANYGYTF.

This clone has only a few counts. V and J are TRBV7-2 and TRBJ1-1; 8 bases fit TRBD1. CDR1 is SGHTA, CDR2 FQGNSA, per germline. The junction had 17 bases not matched to a gene; V was cut back by 10 bases and J by 7 bases. CDR3 length: 15 residues. The CDR3 nucleotides are TGTGCCATAAGTCCCGAGACAGGGGTTGAAGGTGAAGCTTTCTTT. As protein: CAISPETGVEGEAFF.

The genes are TRBV18 and TRBJ1-5, with D tentatively TRBD1 (5 bases). V gave up 3 bases and J gave up 1 base, with 10 bases separating them. Germline V gene data show CDR1 as KGHSH and CDR2 as LQKENI. The CDR3 runs 15 residues. In DNA, the CDR3 is TGTGCCAGCTCACCTGCTGCAGGGAGCAATCAGCCCCAGCATTTT. Protein sequence: CASSPAAGSNQPQHF.

The V and J genes are TRBV14 and TRBJ2-7; 7 positions agree with TRBD2. V trimming: 2 bases; J trimming: 6 bases; junction bases outside the gene matches: 4. The CDR3 consists of 13 residues. CDR1 and CDR2 from the germline V gene are SGHDN and FVKESK. The CDR3 loop reads CASSQLRETEQYF. DNA for the CDR3: TGTGCCAGCAGCCAATTGCGGGAGACCGAGCAGTACTTC.

The gene calls are TRBV5-1 and TRBJ2-1; TRBD2 might be the D (5 bases). Trimming stripped 1 base from V and 9 bases from J, with 14 bases between. CDR3 length equals 14 residues. From germline, CDR1 is SGHRS and CDR2 YFSETQ. CDR3 sequence: CASSLIGRGGEQFF. For the CDR3, the DNA is TGCGCCAGCAGCTTGATCGGCCGGGGTGGTGAGCAGTTCTTC.

The V gene is TRBV7-2, the J gene TRBJ2-7; 14 bases map to TRBD2. The germline V gene has CDR1 SGHTA and CDR2 FQGNSA. The CDR3 is 15 amino acids. J was trimmed by 11 bases and V by 5 bases; bases with no gene match: 11. CDR3: CASSPPGLAGALEYF. The DNA for the CDR3 is TGTGCCAGCAGCCCCCCGGGACTAGCGGGGGCGTTGGAGTACTTC.

The chain employs TRBV6-5 and TRBJ2-2; tentative D call: TRBD2 (6 bases). Germline V gene data show CDR1 as MNHEY and CDR2 as SVGAGI. V was clipped by 6 bases and J by 2 bases, with 10 bases between them. CDR3 size: 14 residues. This chain's CDR3 is CASSPGLNTGELFF. In DNA, the CDR3 is TGTGCCAGCAGCCCGGGACTTAACACCGGGGAGCTGTTTTTT.

The chain uses TRBV6-5 and TRBJ1-2; 10 nucleotides align to TRBD1. With 5 bases clipped from V and 8 bases from J, the junction kept 5 bases outside the gene matches. The CDR3 extends over 13 amino acids. Germline lookup yields CDR1 MNHEY and CDR2 SVGAGI. The CDR3 reads CASSRQGATGYTF. Here the CDR3 DNA reads TGTGCCAGCAGTAGACAGGGGGCAACGGGCTACACCTTC.

This clone was seen once. This chain links TRBV5-1 with TRBJ1-1, with D tentatively TRBD1 (5 bases). Germline CDR1 SGHRS, CDR2 YFSETQ. The CDR3 is 14 residues long. V dropped 2 bases and J dropped 1 base, with 9 bases sitting between them. CDR3 sequence: CASSFSGKNTEAFF. CDR3 sequence (DNA): TGCGCCAGCAGCTTTTCAGGGAAGAACACTGAAGCTTTCTTT.

This sequence joins TRBV30 and TRBJ2-1; 13 bases are shared with TRBD2. After removal of 2 bases from V and 8 bases from J, the junction contained 9 bases not matched to a gene. Germline CDR1 is GTSNPN and CDR2 is SVGIG (reference sequence). CDR3 length: 16 amino acids. For the CDR3, the DNA is TGTGCCTGGAGTCGACTACTAGCGGGGGGGCAGGATGAGCAGTTCTTC. The encoded protein is CAWSRLLAGGQDEQFF.

In this sample, this clone turned up once. The chain couples TRBV5-1 to TRBJ1-1; D might be TRBD1 (5 bases). The CDR3 totals 16 residues. Germline-derived CDR1 and CDR2 are SGHRS and YFSETQ. V lost 0 bases, J lost 5 bases, and 17 bases lay in between. CDR3 bases: TGCGCCAGCAGCTTGGTGGTAGGGGTTCTAACGACTGAAGCTTTCTTT. Amino acids: CASSLVVGVLTTEAFF.